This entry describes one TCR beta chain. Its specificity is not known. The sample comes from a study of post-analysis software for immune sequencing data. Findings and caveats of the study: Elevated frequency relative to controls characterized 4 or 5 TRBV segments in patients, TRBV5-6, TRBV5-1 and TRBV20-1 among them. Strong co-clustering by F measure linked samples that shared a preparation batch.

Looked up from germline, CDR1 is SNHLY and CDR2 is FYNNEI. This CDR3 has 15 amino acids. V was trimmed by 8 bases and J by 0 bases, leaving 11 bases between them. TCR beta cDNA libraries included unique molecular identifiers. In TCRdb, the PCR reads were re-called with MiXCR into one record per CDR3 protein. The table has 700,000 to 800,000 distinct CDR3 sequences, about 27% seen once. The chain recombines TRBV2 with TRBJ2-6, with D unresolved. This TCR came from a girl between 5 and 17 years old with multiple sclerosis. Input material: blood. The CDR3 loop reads CASGRASSGANVLTF. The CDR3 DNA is TGTGCCAGCGGAAGAGCTAGCTCTGGGGCCAACGTCCTGACTTTC.